These 16 T cell receptor beta chains originate from one sample sequenced in a study of vaccination and CD4 T cells after COVID-19. As for treatment: approximately 9-day PBMC culture with coronavirus spike peptide pools or control peptides (ViraFEST assay). The antigens of these receptors remain unknown. The Oncomine TCR Beta short-read assay was applied to DNA of cultured CD4+ T cells. One entry per CDR3 protein, called by TCRdb with MiXCR from the PCR reads. The data show about 9,100 distinct CDR3 sequences, about 65% seen once. Sequencing was carried out using CD4+ T cells from blood, cultured in vitro. These receptors were taken from a human donor who had recovered from COVID-19.

CDR3 DNA sequence: TGCGCCAGCAGCCAAGATGGGACATACTCTTACACCTTC. This translates into CASSQDGTYSYTF. The chain combines TRBV4-3 with TRBJ1-2, with D perhaps matching TRBD1 (6 bases). This CDR3 comprises 13 residues. Trimming stripped 0 bases from V and 11 bases from J, with 13 bases between. From germline, CDR1 is LGHNA and CDR2 YSLEER.

In DNA form, the CDR3 reads TGTGCCAGCAGCTTGATCGGCATATATGGCTACACCTTC. It is translated as CASSLIGIYGYTF. The chain is built from TRBV5-8 and TRBJ1-2; D call uncertain. V dropped 1 base and J dropped 5 bases, with 9 bases sitting between them. Germline values: CDR1 SGHTS, CDR2 YDEGEE. The CDR3 is 13 amino acids.

This clonotype was recorded a few times. This chain uses TRBV6-5 with TRBJ1-3; 8 bases agree with TRBD1. Trimming took 2 bases from V and 4 from J; bases not matched to a gene: 4. CDR1 and CDR2 from the germline V gene are MNHEY and SVGAGI. The CDR3 extends over 15 amino acids. CDR3 loop: CASSYRGQGGNTIYF. As DNA, the CDR3 is TGTGCCAGCAGTTACAGAGGACAGGGAGGAAACACCATATATTTT.

The rearrangement joins TRBV29-1 to TRBJ2-1; TRBD1 aligns across 8 bases. This CDR3 has 15 amino acids. Germline V gives CDR1 SQVTM, CDR2 ANQGSEA. J was trimmed by 0 bases and V by 7 bases; bases with no gene match: 8. CDR3 region: CSATRDRSSYNEQFF. As DNA, the CDR3 is TGCAGCGCAACACGGGACAGGAGCTCCTACAATGAGCAGTTCTTC.

This clonotype showed up just a few times. The chain combines TRBV7-6 with TRBJ2-2; 8 bases are a match to TRBD1. J gave up 6 bases and V 0 bases, and 0 bases lay outside the gene matches. From germline, CDR1 is SGHVS and CDR2 FNYEAQ. The CDR3 runs to 14 residues. CDR3 region: CASSLAQGAGELFF. The CDR3 nucleotides are TGTGCCAGCAGCTTAGCACAGGGGGCCGGGGAGCTGTTTTTT.

The chain couples TRBV28 to TRBJ2-2; TRBD1 might be the D (6 bases). This CDR3 has 15 residues. With 5 bases removed from V and 1 base from J, the gap between germline ends came to 11 bases. CDR1 is MDHEN, CDR2 SYDVKM, per germline. CDR3 in amino acids: CASSLQGRNTGELFF. The CDR3 DNA follows: TGTGCCAGCAGTCTACAGGGAAGGAACACCGGGGAGCTGTTTTTT.

The rearrangement uses TRBV2 and TRBJ2-7; possibly TRBD2 for D (6 bases). The CDR3 has 13 residues. The V end was cut by 8 bases, the J end by 2 bases, with 13 bases between. CDR1 is SNHLY, CDR2 FYNNEI, per germline. The CDR3 region is CASSRDFPYEQYF. The CDR3 DNA sequence: TGTGCCAGCTCCCGGGACTTCCCCTACGAGCAGTACTTC.

This clonotype was detected a few times. The rearrangement uses TRBV2 and TRBJ1-1; TRBD1 matches 9 bases. The CDR3 contains 17 residues. With 3 bases clipped from V and 3 bases from J, the junction kept 11 bases outside the gene matches. Per germline, CDR1 SNHLY and CDR2 FYNNEI. Here the CDR3 DNA reads TGTGCCAGCAGTGATCGGGGCGGGACAGGGCCGGACACTGAAGCTTTCTTT. It is translated as CASSDRGGTGPDTEAFF.

This chain connects TRBV28 to TRBJ1-5, with 8 positions matching TRBD1. V trimming: 4 bases; J trimming: 7 bases; junction bases outside the gene matches: 6. There are 14 residues in the CDR3. The germline gives CDR1 MDHEN, CDR2 SYDVKM. CDR3 loop: CASSSPSGGQPQHF. In DNA, the CDR3 is TGTGCCAGCAGTTCTCCTTCAGGGGGCCAGCCCCAGCATTTT. Variable domain in full (rest from reference TRBV28 and TRBJ1-5): DVKVTQSSRYLVKRTGEKVFLECVQDMDHENMFWYRQDPGLGLRLIYFSYDVKMKEKGDIPEGYSVSREKKERFSLILESASTNQTSMYLCASSSPSGGQPQHFGDGTRLSIL.

This clonotype was found once. The V gene is TRBV6-5, the J gene TRBJ2-7; 10 nucleotides agree with TRBD2. The ends lost 2 bases at V and 7 bases at J; junction bases unmatched: 11. The CDR3 consists of 16 residues. Germline loops: CDR1 MNHEY, CDR2 SVGAGI. CDR3: CASSYGAAGGPEEQYF. The DNA of the CDR3 is TGTGCCAGCAGTTACGGGGCAGCGGGGGGGCCGGAGGAGCAGTACTTC.

The chain is built from TRBV19 and TRBJ2-3; 8 bases are a match to TRBD2. Looked up from germline, CDR1 is LNHDA and CDR2 is SQIVND (reference sequence). V was pared by 9 bases and J by 0 bases, with 11 bases of the junction left unmatched. This CDR3 has 16 residues. The DNA of the CDR3 is TGTGCCAGCGGTAAGGGTCCTAGCGGGAGCACAGATACGCAGTATTTT. It encodes CASGKGPSGSTDTQYF.

DNA of the CDR3: TGTGCTAGTGGTCCAACCGGGACAGGGGTGACCGGGGAGCTGTTTTTT. Amino acids: CASGPTGTGVTGELFF. J is TRBJ2-2 and V is TRBV12-5, with 10 bases aligning to TRBD1. There are 16 residues in the CDR3. V gave up 5 bases and J gave up 5 bases; unmatched junction bases: 8. Germline CDR1 is LGHNT and CDR2 is FRNRAP.

CDR3 bases: TGTGCCAGCAGTCTGAGGACGGCGAACTATGGCTACACCTTC. Translation: CASSLRTANYGYTF. The chain combines TRBV12-3 or TRBV12-4 with TRBJ1-2, with D unresolved. V dropped 5 bases and J dropped 2 bases, with 12 bases sitting between them. The CDR3 spans 14 residues.

The chain joins TRBV6-2 or TRBV6-3 to TRBJ2-1; 12 nucleotides match TRBD2. The CDR3 extends over 15 amino acids. V was pared by 2 bases and J by 7 bases, with 3 bases of the junction left unmatched. Germline V gives CDR1 MNHEY, CDR2 SVGEGT. CDR3 sequence reads: CASSYLLAGGNEQFF. The CDR3 bases are TGTGCCAGCAGTTACCTACTAGCGGGGGGAAATGAGCAGTTCTTC.

This clonotype was seen a few times. The rearrangement uses TRBV15 and TRBJ2-2; 9 nucleotides line up with TRBD2. The CDR3 is made up of 17 amino acids. V was pared by 1 base and J by 2 bases, with 5 bases of the junction left unmatched. CDR1 is LNHNV and CDR2 is YYDKDF in the germline V gene (reference sequence). CDR3 protein: CATSRGTSGRNTGELFF. The DNA of the CDR3 is TGTGCCACCAGCAGAGGAACTAGCGGGCGAAACACCGGGGAGCTGTTTTTT.

The chain employs TRBV20-1 and TRBJ2-7; 7 positions agree with TRBD2. From germline, CDR1 is DFQATT and CDR2 SNEGSKA (reference sequence). Trimming took 0 bases from V and 5 from J; bases not matched to a gene: 10. CDR3 size: 15 residues. The CDR3 region has the DNA TGCAGTGCTAGAGAGGGGGGGAGAGGGGCCCACGAGCAGTACTTC. Translating gives CSAREGGRGAHEQYF.